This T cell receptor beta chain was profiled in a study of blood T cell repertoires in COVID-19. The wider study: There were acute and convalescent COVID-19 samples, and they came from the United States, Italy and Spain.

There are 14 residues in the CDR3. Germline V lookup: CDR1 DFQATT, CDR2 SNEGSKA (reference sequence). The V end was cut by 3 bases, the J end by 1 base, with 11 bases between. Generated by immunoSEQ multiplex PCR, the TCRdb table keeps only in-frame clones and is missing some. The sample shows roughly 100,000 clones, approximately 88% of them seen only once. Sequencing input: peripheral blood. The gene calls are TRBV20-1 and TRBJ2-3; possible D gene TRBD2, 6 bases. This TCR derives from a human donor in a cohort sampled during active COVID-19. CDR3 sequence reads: CSASLVAGTDTQYF. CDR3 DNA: TGCAGTGCTAGTCTTGTAGCGGGCACAGATACGCAGTATTTT.